Below are 3 T cell receptor beta chains sequenced from a single sample in a study of T cells in Graves' hyperthyroidism and ophthalmopathy. Amplification targeted TCR beta CDR3 regions from RNA transcripts. The HTBI primer set drove a first-round RT-PCR of the TCR CDR3. A single record per CDR3 protein comes from TCRdb applying MiXCR to the multiplex PCR reads. The sample lists under 400,000 distinct CDR3 sequences; roughly an eighth were seen once. Sequencing used blood. The source of these receptors is a woman between 18 and 29 years old with Graves' hyperthyroidism.

This clonotype was recorded a few times. This chain connects TRBV6-1 to TRBJ1-1, with 8 bases aligning to TRBD1. This CDR3 comprises 16 residues. Trimming removed 6 bases from V and 1 base from J; junction bases left unmatched: 10. The germline V gene has CDR1 MNHNS and CDR2 SASEGT. CDR3 protein: CASSTQGGPRNTEAFF. Written as DNA, the CDR3 is TGTGCCAGCAGCACACAGGGGGGACCGAGGAACACTGAAGCTTTCTTT.

The sample holds many counts of this clonotype. V is TRBV7-3 and J is TRBJ2-3; D might be TRBD2 (7 bases). The CDR3 loop spans 14 amino acids. CDR1 is SGHTA and CDR2 is FQGTGA in the germline V gene. V lost 6 bases and J 3 bases, leaving 13 bases between the germline ends. CDR3 in DNA: TGTGCCAGCAGTCCCGGGGGGCAGACAGATACGCAGTATTTT. Amino acid sequence: CASSPGGQTDTQYF. Filled out from reference TRBV7-3 and TRBJ2-3, the complete variable domain reads GAGVSQTPSNKVTEKGKYVELRCDPISGHTALYWYRQSLGQGPEFLIYFQGTGAADDSGLPNDRFFAVRPEGSVSTLKIQRTERGDSAVYLCASSPGGQTDTQYFGPGTRLTVL.

The table lists this clonotype with many counts. This chain connects TRBV27 to TRBJ1-4, with 7 nucleotides matching TRBD1. With 2 bases clipped from V and 5 bases from J, the junction kept 2 bases outside the gene matches. The CDR3 has 14 residues. Germline V lookup: CDR1 MNHEY, CDR2 SMNVEV (reference sequence). This CDR3 reads CASSLTGVNEKLFF. In nucleotides, the CDR3 is TGTGCCAGCAGTTTAACAGGGGTCAATGAAAAACTGTTTTTT. The full variable domain, in which reference TRBV27 and TRBJ1-4 provide the parts outside the CDR3, is EAQVTQNPRYLITVTGKKLTVTCSQNMNHEYMSWYRQDPGLGLRQIYYSMNVEVTDKGDVPEGYKVSRKEKRNFPLILESPSPNQTSLYFCASSLTGVNEKLFFGSGTQLSVL.